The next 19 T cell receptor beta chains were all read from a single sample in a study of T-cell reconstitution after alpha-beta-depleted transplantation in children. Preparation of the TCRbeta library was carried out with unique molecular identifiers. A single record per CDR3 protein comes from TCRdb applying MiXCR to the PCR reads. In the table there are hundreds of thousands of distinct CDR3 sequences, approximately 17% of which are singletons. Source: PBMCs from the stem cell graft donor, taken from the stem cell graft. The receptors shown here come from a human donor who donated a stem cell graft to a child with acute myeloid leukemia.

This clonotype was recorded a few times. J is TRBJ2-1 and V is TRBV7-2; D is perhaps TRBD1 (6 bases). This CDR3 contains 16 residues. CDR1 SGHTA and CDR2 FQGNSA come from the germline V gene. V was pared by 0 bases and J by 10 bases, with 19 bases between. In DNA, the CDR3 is TGTGCCAGCAGCTTAGCGCTTGTTGGGGGACAAACGGAGCAGTTCTTC. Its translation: CASSLALVGGQTEQFF. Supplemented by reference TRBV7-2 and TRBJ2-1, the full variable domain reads GAGVSQSPSNKVTEKGKDVELRCDPISGHTALYWYRQSLGQGLEFLIYFQGNSAPDKSGLPSDRFSAERTGGSVSTLTIQRTQQEDSAVYLCASSLALVGGQTEQFFGPGTRLTVL.

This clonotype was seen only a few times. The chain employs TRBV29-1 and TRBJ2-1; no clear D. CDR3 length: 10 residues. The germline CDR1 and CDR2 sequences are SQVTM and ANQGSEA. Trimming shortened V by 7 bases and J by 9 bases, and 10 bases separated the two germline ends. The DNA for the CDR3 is TGCAGCGGGCCCTTGAGTGAGCAGTTCTTC. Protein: CSGPLSEQFF.

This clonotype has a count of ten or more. The CDR3 DNA follows: TGCAGCGTTGAAGCCCTGACAGGGAGCTCCTACAATGAGCAGTTCTTC. This sequence encodes CSVEALTGSSYNEQFF. The chain uses TRBV29-1 and TRBJ2-1; 7 nucleotides agree with TRBD1. The trim removed 1 base at V and 0 bases at J, leaving 6 bases unmatched. CDR1 and CDR2 (germline): SQVTM, ANQGSEA. The CDR3 extends over 16 amino acids.

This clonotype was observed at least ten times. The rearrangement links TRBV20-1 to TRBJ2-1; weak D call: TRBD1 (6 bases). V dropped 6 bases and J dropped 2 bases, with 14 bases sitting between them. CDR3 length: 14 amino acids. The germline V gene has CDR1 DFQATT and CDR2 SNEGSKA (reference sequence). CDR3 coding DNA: TGCAGTGCCAACAGGGTAGGCACCTACAATGAGCAGTTCTTC. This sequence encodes CSANRVGTYNEQFF.

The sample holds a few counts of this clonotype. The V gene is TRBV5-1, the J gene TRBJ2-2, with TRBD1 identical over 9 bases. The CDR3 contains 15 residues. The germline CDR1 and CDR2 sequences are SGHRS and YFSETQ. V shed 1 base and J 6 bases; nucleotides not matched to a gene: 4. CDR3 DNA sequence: TGCGCCAGCAGCTTGTCCGGGACAGGGTCCGGGGAGCTGTTTTTT. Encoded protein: CASSLSGTGSGELFF.

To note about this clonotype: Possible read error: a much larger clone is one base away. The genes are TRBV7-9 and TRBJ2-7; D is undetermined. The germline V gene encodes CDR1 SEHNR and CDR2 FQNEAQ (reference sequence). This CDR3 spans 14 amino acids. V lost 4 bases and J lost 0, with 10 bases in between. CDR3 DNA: TGTGCCAGCAGCTGGGAACTCAGCTCCTACGAGCAGTACTTC. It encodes CASSWELSSYEQYF.

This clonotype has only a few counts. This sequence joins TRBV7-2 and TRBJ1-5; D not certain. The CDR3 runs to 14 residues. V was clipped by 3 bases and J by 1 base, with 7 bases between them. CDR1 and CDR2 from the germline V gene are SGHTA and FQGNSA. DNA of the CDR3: TGTGCCAGCAGCTTCCCCGGGAGCAATCAGCCCCAGCATTTT. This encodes CASSFPGSNQPQHF.

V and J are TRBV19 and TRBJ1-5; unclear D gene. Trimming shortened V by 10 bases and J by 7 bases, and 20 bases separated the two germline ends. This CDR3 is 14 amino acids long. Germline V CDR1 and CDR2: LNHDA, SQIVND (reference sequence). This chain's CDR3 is CATAPQPRRQPQHF. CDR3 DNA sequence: TGTGCCACTGCCCCACAGCCCAGACGCCAGCCCCAGCATTTT.

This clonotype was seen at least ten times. CDR3 sequence (DNA): TGCAGTGCTAGAGGACGGGGACAGGGTCCATCCTACGAGCAGTACTTC. This gives the protein CSARGRGQGPSYEQYF. The chain links TRBV20-1 to TRBJ2-7; 9 bases match TRBD1. Germline V gene sequence: CDR1 DFQATT, CDR2 SNEGSKA (reference sequence). This CDR3 is 16 amino acids long. V trimming: 1 base; J trimming: 1 base; junction bases outside the gene matches: 8.

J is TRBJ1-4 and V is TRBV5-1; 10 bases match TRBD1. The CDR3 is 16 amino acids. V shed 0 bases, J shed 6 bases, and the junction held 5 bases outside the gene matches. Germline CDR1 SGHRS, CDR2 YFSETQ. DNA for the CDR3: TGCGCCAGCAGCTTGGAATTCGGGACAGGGGATGAAAAACTGTTTTTT. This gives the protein CASSLEFGTGDEKLFF.

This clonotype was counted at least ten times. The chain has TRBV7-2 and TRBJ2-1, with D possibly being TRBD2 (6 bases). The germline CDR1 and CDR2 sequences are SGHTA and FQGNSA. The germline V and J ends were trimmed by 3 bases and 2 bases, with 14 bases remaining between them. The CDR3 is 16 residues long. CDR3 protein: CASSFGRAGPYNEQFF. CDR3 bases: TGTGCCAGCAGCTTTGGCCGGGCGGGGCCCTACAATGAGCAGTTCTTC.

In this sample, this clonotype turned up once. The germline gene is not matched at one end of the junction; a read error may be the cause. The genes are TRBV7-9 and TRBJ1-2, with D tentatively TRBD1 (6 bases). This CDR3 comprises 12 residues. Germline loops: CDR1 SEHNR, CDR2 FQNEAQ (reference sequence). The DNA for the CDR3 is TGTGCCAGCAGCTTAGTTGGAGGGGGTAAAGCCTTC. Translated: CASSLVGGGKAF.

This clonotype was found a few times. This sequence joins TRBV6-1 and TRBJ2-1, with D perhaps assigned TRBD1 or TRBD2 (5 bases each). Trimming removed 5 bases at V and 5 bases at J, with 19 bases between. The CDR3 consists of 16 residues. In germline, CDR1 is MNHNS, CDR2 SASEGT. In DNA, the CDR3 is TGTGCCAGCAGTCCCCGGCGGGCAGGGTTTAACAATGAGCAGTTCTTC. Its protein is CASSPRRAGFNNEQFF.

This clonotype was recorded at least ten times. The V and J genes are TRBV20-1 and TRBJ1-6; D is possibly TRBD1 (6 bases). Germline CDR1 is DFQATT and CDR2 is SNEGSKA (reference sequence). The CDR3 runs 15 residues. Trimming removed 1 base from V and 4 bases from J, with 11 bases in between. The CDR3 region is CSARAGAGYNSPLHF. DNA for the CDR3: TGCAGTGCTAGAGCGGGGGCGGGTTATAATTCACCCCTCCACTTT.

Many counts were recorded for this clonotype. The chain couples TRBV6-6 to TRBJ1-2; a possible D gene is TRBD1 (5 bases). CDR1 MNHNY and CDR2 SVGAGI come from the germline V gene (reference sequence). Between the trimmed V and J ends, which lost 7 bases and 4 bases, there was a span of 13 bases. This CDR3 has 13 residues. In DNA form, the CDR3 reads TGTGCCAGCACGCAACGGGGGACCTATGGCTACACCTTC. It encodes CASTQRGTYGYTF.

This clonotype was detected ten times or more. The CDR3 loop reads CASSYGRINTEAFF. As DNA, the CDR3 is TGTGCCAGCAGTTACGGCCGGATTAACACTGAAGCTTTCTTT. The J gene is TRBJ1-1, the V gene TRBV12-3 or TRBV12-4; no definite D call. The CDR3 covers 14 residues. The V and J ends lost 4 bases and 2 bases respectively, with 11 bases between them.

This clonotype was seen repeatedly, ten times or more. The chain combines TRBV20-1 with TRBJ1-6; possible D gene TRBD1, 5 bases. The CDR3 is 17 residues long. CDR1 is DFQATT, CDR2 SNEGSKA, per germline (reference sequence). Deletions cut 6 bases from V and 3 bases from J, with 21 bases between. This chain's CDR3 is CSAQSTGQLGYNSPLHF. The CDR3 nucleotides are TGCAGTGCCCAGAGCACAGGTCAGCTGGGCTATAATTCACCCCTCCACTTT.

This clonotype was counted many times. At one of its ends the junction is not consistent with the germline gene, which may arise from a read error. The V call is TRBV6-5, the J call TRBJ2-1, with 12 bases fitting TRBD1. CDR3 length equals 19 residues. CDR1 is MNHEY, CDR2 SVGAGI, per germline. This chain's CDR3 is CASSYYLPGQGARYNEQFF. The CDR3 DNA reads TGTGCCAGCAGCTACTACCTCCCGGGACAGGGGGCGCGTTACAATGAGCAGTTCTTC.

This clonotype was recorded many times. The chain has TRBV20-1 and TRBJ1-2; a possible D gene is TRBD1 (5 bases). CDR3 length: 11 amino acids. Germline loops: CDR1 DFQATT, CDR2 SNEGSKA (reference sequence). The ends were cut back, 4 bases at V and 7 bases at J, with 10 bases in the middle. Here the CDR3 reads CSATWGVGYTF. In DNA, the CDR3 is TGCAGTGCTACCTGGGGGGTTGGCTACACCTTC.